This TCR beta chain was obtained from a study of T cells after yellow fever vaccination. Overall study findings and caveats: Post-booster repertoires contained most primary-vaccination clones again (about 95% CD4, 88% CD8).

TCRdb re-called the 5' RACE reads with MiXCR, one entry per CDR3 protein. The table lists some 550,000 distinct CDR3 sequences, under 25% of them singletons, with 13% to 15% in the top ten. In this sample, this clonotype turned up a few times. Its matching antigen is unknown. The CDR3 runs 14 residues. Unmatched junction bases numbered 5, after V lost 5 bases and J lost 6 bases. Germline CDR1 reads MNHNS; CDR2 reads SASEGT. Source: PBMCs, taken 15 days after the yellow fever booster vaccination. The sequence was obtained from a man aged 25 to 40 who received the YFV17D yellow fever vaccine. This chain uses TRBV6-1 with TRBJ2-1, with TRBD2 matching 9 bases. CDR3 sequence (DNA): TGTGCCAGCAGTAATAGCGGGAGCGGCAATGAGCAGTTCTTC. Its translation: CASSNSGSGNEQFF.